The 22 T cell receptor beta chains reported below all come from one sample, sequenced in a study of patients and donors after allogeneic stem cell transplantation. TCRdb processed the RT-PCR reads anew with MiXCR; each CDR3 protein has one entry. Of some 60,000 distinct CDR3 sequences listed, about an eighth are singletons. Input material: blood, either unsorted or a sorted T cell fraction (not recorded which). The receptors come from a human donor who was either an allogeneic HSCT recipient or a stem cell or donor lymphocyte infusion donor (not recorded which). It is not recorded whose cells these are; they may come from a transplant donor.

This clonotype was seen many times. The chain's CDR3 is CASSRMSSGANVLTF. The CDR3 DNA reads TGTGCCAGCAGTCGAATGAGCTCTGGGGCCAACGTCCTGACTTTC. The V and J genes are TRBV6-5 and TRBJ2-6, with D hard to call. Germline CDR1 is MNHEY and CDR2 is SVGAGI. This CDR3 has 15 residues. V lost 5 bases and J lost 0, with 8 bases in between.

On this clonotype: A much larger clone differs by one base, so this may be a read error. This chain connects TRBV29-1 to TRBJ1-4; D may be TRBD1 (5 bases). This CDR3 has 12 amino acids. Germline loops: CDR1 SQVTM, CDR2 ANQGSEA. CDR3 protein: CSVQVTNEQLFF. The DNA of the CDR3 is TGCAGCGTACAGGTCACTAATGAACAACTGTTTTTT.

This clonotype was observed a few times. This CDR3 reads CASSLRRADWYNEQFF. In DNA form, the CDR3 reads TGTGCCAGCAGCTTAAGGCGGGCCGACTGGTACAATGAGCAGTTCTTC. J is TRBJ2-1 and V is TRBV7-2; tentative D call: TRBD2 (5 bases). The CDR3 totals 16 residues. The ends were cut back, 2 bases at V and 4 bases at J, with 15 bases in the middle. Germline-derived CDR1 and CDR2 are SGHTA and FQGNSA.

The chain employs TRBV29-1 and TRBJ2-3; D is unclear. CDR1 is SQVTM and CDR2 is ANQGSEA in the germline V gene. This CDR3 is 13 amino acids long. Trimming removed 3 bases at V and 3 bases at J, with 10 bases between. CDR3 nucleotide sequence: TGCAGCGTTGAGGTTGAGGTTACAGATACGCAGTATTTT. This codes for CSVEVEVTDTQYF.

This clonotype was observed at least ten times. This sequence joins TRBV12-3 or TRBV12-4 and TRBJ1-5, with D possibly being TRBD1 (5 bases). The V and J ends lost 6 bases and 5 bases respectively, with 14 bases between them. The CDR3 is made up of 14 amino acids. Here the CDR3 DNA reads TGTGCCAGCAGCTCCCAGGGTTTGGATCAGCCCCAGCATTTT. Translated: CASSSQGLDQPQHF.

This clonotype was seen more than once but under ten times. The V call is TRBV10-3, the J call TRBJ2-7; the match to TRBD1 covers 8 bases. The V gene's germline CDR1 is ENHRY and CDR2 SYGVKD. J lost 3 bases, V lost 7 bases, and 11 bases had no gene match. This CDR3 spans 15 amino acids. For the CDR3, the DNA is TGTGCCATCAAACAGGGGGGATCCGATATCTACGAGCAGTACTTC. Protein: CAIKQGGSDIYEQYF.

The chain combines TRBV7-6 with TRBJ2-3; 9 nucleotides match TRBD2. CDR1 is SGHVS, CDR2 FNYEAQ, per germline. The CDR3 extends over 17 amino acids. V was pared by 1 base and J by 7 bases, with 12 bases of the junction left unmatched. CDR3 in amino acids: CASSLVYGGRGRNTQYF. DNA of the CDR3: TGTGCCAGCAGCTTAGTGTACGGCGGGAGGGGGCGAAATACGCAGTATTTT.

This clonotype came up a few times. The rearrangement links TRBV18 to TRBJ1-6; no firm D call. Germline loops: CDR1 KGHSH, CDR2 LQKENI. Trimming took off 1 base at V and 14 bases at J, with 15 bases between the two ends. The CDR3 has 14 residues. The CDR3 region is CASSPHHDGFTLHF. The CDR3 region has the DNA TGTGCCAGCTCACCACACCATGACGGCTTCACCCTCCACTTT.

This chain uses TRBV27 with TRBJ1-2, with 10 bases fitting TRBD1. After removal of 9 bases from V and 5 bases from J, the junction contained 12 bases not matched to a gene. This CDR3 is built from 15 residues. Germline V gene data show CDR1 as MNHEY and CDR2 as SMNVEV (reference sequence). The CDR3 nucleotides read TGTGCCAGTTCAGGGAGGACAGGGGGAAGATATGGCTACACCTTC. It encodes CASSGRTGGRYGYTF.

This clonotype was counted ten times or more. One junction end does not reproduce the germline sequence, and a read error may be involved. This chain uses TRBV12-3 or TRBV12-4 with TRBJ2-1; TRBD2 might be the D (5 bases). This CDR3 contains 14 residues. CDR3 amino acids: CASSLAWTGNEQFF. For the CDR3, the DNA is TGTGCCAGCAGTCTAGCCTGGACTGGCAATGAGCAGTTCTTC.

The sample holds many counts of this clonotype. The gene calls are TRBV20-1 and TRBJ1-1, with D possibly being TRBD1 (6 bases). The CDR3 runs to 14 residues. Deletions cut 8 bases from V and 3 bases from J, with 19 bases between. Germline V CDR1 and CDR2: DFQATT, SNEGSKA (reference sequence). The CDR3 DNA reads as TGCAGTTCCAAAAGGGGGGAATGGGACACTGAAGCTTTCTTT. Protein: CSSKRGEWDTEAFF.

There are a few counts of this clonotype. V and J are TRBV19 and TRBJ2-7, with TRBD1 identical over 10 bases. This CDR3 has 16 amino acids. The V and J ends lost 2 bases and 1 base, in that order; junction bases with no gene match: 5. Per germline, CDR1 LNHDA and CDR2 SQIVND (reference sequence). The CDR3 DNA follows: TGTGCCAGTAGTATATGGAGGGACAGGGGATCCTACGAGCAGTACTTC. This translates into CASSIWRDRGSYEQYF.

The chain has TRBV5-4 and TRBJ2-1; 15 nucleotides align to TRBD2. V shed 5 bases and J 2 bases; nucleotides not matched to a gene: 11. Germline CDR1 SGHNT, CDR2 YYREEE (reference sequence). The CDR3 has 19 residues. This CDR3 is CASRPGLAGGAGPYNEQFF. For the CDR3, the DNA is TGTGCCAGCAGACCTGGACTAGCGGGAGGGGCGGGGCCCTACAATGAGCAGTTCTTC.

In its sample, this clonotype was seen many times. The CDR3 sequence is CASSFYPTGDGYTF. CDR3 in DNA: TGTGCCAGCAGTTTTTACCCCACAGGGGATGGCTACACCTTC. The chain is built from TRBV12-3 or TRBV12-4 and TRBJ1-2; TRBD1 matches at 7 bases. Germline trimming cut 3 bases from V and 6 bases from J; bases unmatched to any gene: 7. This CDR3 region has 14 residues.

This chain's CDR3 is CASSPPADTQYF. The CDR3 DNA reads TGTGCCAGCAGCCCACCCGCGGATACGCAGTATTTT. The chain links TRBV7-8 to TRBJ2-3, with unresolved D. From germline, CDR1 is SGHVS and CDR2 FQNEAQ. V dropped 5 bases and J dropped 6 bases, with 9 bases sitting between them. CDR3 length: 12 amino acids. Based on the CDR3 plus reference TRBV7-8 and TRBJ2-3, the full variable domain is GAGVSQSPRYKVAKRGQDVALRCDPISGHVSLFWYQQALGQGPEFLTYFQNEAQLDKSGLPSDRFFAERPEGSVSTLKIQRTQQEDSAVYLCASSPPADTQYFGPGTRLTVL.

The chain uses TRBV10-3 and TRBJ2-3, with 9 positions matching TRBD2. The germline gives CDR1 ENHRY, CDR2 SYGVKD. After removal of 0 bases from V and 2 bases from J, the junction contained 3 bases not matched to a gene. The CDR3 length is 16 residues. DNA of the CDR3: TGTGCCATCAGTGAGTCTAGCGGGAGCCTCACAGATACGCAGTATTTT. Translated, it gives CAISESSGSLTDTQYF.

The V gene is TRBV3-1, the J gene TRBJ2-3, with D possibly being TRBD1 (6 bases). V was cut by 3 bases and J by 5 bases, with 15 bases left in between. The CDR3 is made up of 15 amino acids. CDR1 and CDR2 (germline): LGHDT, YNNKEL (reference sequence). Here the CDR3 reads CASSHGGAVGDTQYF. Written as DNA, the CDR3 is TGTGCCAGCAGCCATGGGGGCGCGGTAGGAGATACGCAGTATTTT.

In its sample, this clonotype ranks as medium-sized. The chain is built from TRBV7-9 and TRBJ1-5; 7 bases are shared with TRBD1. This CDR3 comprises 14 residues. Germline CDR1 and CDR2: SEHNR and FQNEAQ (reference sequence). V trimming: 1 base; J trimming: 6 bases; junction bases outside the gene matches: 3. CDR3 in DNA: TGTGCCAGCAGCTTAGAAGGGGGCGGTCAGCCCCAGCATTTT. As protein: CASSLEGGGQPQHF.

This sequence joins TRBV6-2 or TRBV6-3 and TRBJ2-7; D is possibly TRBD2 (6 bases). Per germline, CDR1 MNHEY and CDR2 SVGEGT. The length of the CDR3 is 15 residues. Trimming cost V 3 bases and J 3 bases, with 15 bases left between them. Here the CDR3 reads CASSYGGAHYYEQYF. CDR3 in DNA: TGTGCCAGCAGTTATGGAGGGGCCCATTACTACGAGCAGTACTTC.

This clonotype was detected only a few times. V gene TRBV15 combines with J gene TRBJ2-2; D unresolved. The ends were cut back, 3 bases at V and 0 bases at J, with 8 bases in the middle. Germline CDR1 is LNHNV and CDR2 is YYDKDF (reference sequence). CDR3 length: 15 amino acids. CDR3 DNA: TGTGCCACCAGCAGGGCCGGCTCGAACACCGGGGAGCTGTTTTTT. Protein sequence: CATSRAGSNTGELFF.

In its sample, this clonotype ranks as hyperexpanded. The J gene is TRBJ1-1, the V gene TRBV7-8; 7 nucleotides line up with TRBD1. The germline V gene encodes CDR1 SGHVS and CDR2 FQNEAQ. The CDR3 has 14 amino acids. Trimming removed 5 bases from V and 4 bases from J; junction bases left unmatched: 7. The CDR3 loop is CASSDQGGVTEAFF. CDR3 DNA sequence: TGTGCCAGCAGCGACCAGGGGGGAGTCACTGAAGCTTTCTTT.

This clonotype was seen only a few times. This sequence joins TRBV5-1 and TRBJ2-7, with TRBD1 identical over 7 bases. The trim removed 1 base at V and 4 bases at J, leaving 11 bases unmatched. This CDR3 comprises 16 residues. Germline CDR1 SGHRS, CDR2 YFSETQ. The CDR3 DNA reads as TGCGCCAGCAGCTTGACGTCTGAAGGGGGCGAGTACGAGCAGTACTTC. This codes for CASSLTSEGGEYEQYF.